This T cell receptor (beta chain) was found in a study of cytomegalovirus exposure and HLA in healthy donors. In the PCR, 60 Vbeta and 13 Jbeta primers were used. This table comes from immunoSEQ multiplex PCR, and its TCRdb copy is limited to in-frame clones, with some not included. The sample consists of some 93,000 clones, about 78% of them appearing once. This clone was counted between two and nine times. The ends were cut back, 0 bases at V and 12 bases at J, with 14 bases in the middle. The CDR3 consists of 13 residues. Germline V gene sequence: CDR1 MNHEY, CDR2 SMNVEV (reference sequence). The chain has TRBV27 and TRBJ1-1; D uncertain. Sequenced: PBMCs. This clonotype originated in a woman in her thirties or forties in good health and CMV-seronegative. CDR3 nucleotide sequence: TGTGCCAGCAGTTTATCCTCCGGGAGTAGACCTTTCTTT. Translated, it gives CASSLSSGSRPFF.